The clone carrying this TCR beta chain has only a few counts. This sample is part of a study of beta chain features in type 1 diabetes. cDNA synthesis used the whole RNA isolate, giving expressed TCRB sequences. Assay used: immunoSEQ multiplex PCR; TCRdb lists only in-frame clones, some missing. The table records roughly 140,000 clones, 8.5% to 14% of them present only once. From germline, CDR1 is DFQATT and CDR2 SNEGSKA (reference sequence). V lost 3 bases and J lost 5, with 4 bases in between. The CDR3 length is 10 residues. The material sequenced was central memory CD4+ T cells from blood. This chain links TRBV20-1 with TRBJ2-5; D gene unclear. The TCR was taken from a man aged 18 to 29 in good health. CDR3 sequence: CSASKETQYF. In DNA form, the CDR3 reads TGCAGTGCTAGCAAGGAGACCCAGTACTTC.